The rows below give T cell receptor beta chains drawn from one sample of a study of identical twins. TCRdb itself ran the 5' RACE reads through MiXCR, one entry per CDR3 protein. The data contain fewer than 250,000 distinct CDR3 sequences, around a tenth of them singletons. The sequencing input was memory (CD45RO+) T cells sorted from blood. These receptors were obtained from a woman between 18 and 30 years old in good health. The CDR3 runs from the conserved cysteine through the conserved F or W. D genes are given only for firm matches. Not all rows give a size; the values are once, few, many and, for expanded clones, a class.

TGTGCCACCAGCAGAGATACAGGAGATACGCAGTATTTT,CATSRDTGDTQYF,-,-,TRBJ2-3,TRBV15
TGTGCCAGCAGCTTAGGAGATAGCGGGGGGACATACGAGCAGTACTTC,CASSLGDSGGTYEQYF,-,TRBD2,TRBJ2-7,TRBV7-2
TGCAGTGCTAAATCGGGACTAGCTACCTACGAGCAGTACTTC,CSAKSGLATYEQYF,many,TRBD2,TRBJ2-7,TRBV20-1
TGTGCCAGCAGTTGGGGTAGCGGGGGATACAATGAGCAGTTCTTC,CASSWGSGGYNEQFF,many,TRBD2,TRBJ2-1,TRBV12-3/TRBV12-4
TGTGCCAGCAGTTTTCACCAACAGCAGTACTTC,CASSFHQQQYF,-,-,TRBJ2-7,TRBV6-2/TRBV6-3
TGTGCCAGCTCACCAGGGGAGGTGGAGCTGTTTTTT,CASSPGEVELFF,few,-,TRBJ2-2,TRBV18
TGTGCCAGCGAAAGCGGGGGGGCCAGAGATACGCAGTATTTT,CASESGGARDTQYF,-,TRBD2,TRBJ2-3,TRBV3-1
TGTGCCAGCAGCTTAGAATCCTGGCGGGGAAACACCGGGGAGCTGTTTTTT,CASSLESWRGNTGELFF,many,-,TRBJ2-2,TRBV11-2
TGTGCCAGCAGGAATGGCCGGGACGGCAATCAGCCCCAGCATTTT,CASRNGRDGNQPQHF,few,-,TRBJ1-5,TRBV2
TGTGCCAGCAGCGTAGTAGGGAGTTTCGTAGCTTTCTTT,CASSVVGSFVAFF,-,-,TRBJ1-1,TRBV9
TGTGCCAGTAGTAATCCCTCTGAGGCCAACGTCCTGACTTTC,CASSNPSEANVLTF,-,-,TRBJ2-6,TRBV19
TGCAGTGCTTCAGAGGGACCCGGGCATCAGCCCCAGCATTTT,CSASEGPGHQPQHF,-,-,TRBJ1-5,TRBV20-1
TGCGCCAGCAGCTTGGATGGGGGAACCTACAATGAGCAGTTCTTC,CASSLDGGTYNEQFF,many,-,TRBJ2-1,TRBV5-1
TGCAGTGCTTACCGGGGGGGCCGGGATGAGCAGTTCTTC,CSAYRGGRDEQFF,few,TRBD2,TRBJ2-1,TRBV20-1
TGTGCCACCAGCAGGGGTCACACAGATACGCAGTATTTT,CATSRGHTDTQYF,few,-,TRBJ2-3,TRBV15
TGTGCCAGCAGTTGGGGAAACACTGAAGCTTTCTTT,CASSWGNTEAFF,few,-,TRBJ1-1,TRBV28
TGCGCCAGCAGCTTCACTAGCGGGGGGGCTCGGAGCGAGCAGTACTTC,CASSFTSGGARSEQYF,many,TRBD2,TRBJ2-7,TRBV5-1
TGTGCCAGCAGCTTATCAGGGGGTGCGGGAAACACCATATATTTT,CASSLSGGAGNTIYF,few,TRBD1,TRBJ1-3,TRBV7-9
TGTGCCAGCAGTCCGGGACGGTCGATAAACATTCAGTACTTC,CASSPGRSINIQYF,few,-,TRBJ2-4,TRBV12-3/TRBV12-4
TGCAGTGCTAGAGATTTCCGCGCGGGTCAGCCCCAGCATTTT,CSARDFRAGQPQHF,-,-,TRBJ1-5,TRBV20-1
TGCGCCAGCAGCCAATCCCAGAGGGGGGAGACCCAGTACTTC,CASSQSQRGETQYF,few,-,TRBJ2-5,TRBV4-1
TGTGCCAGCTCACTGACTAGCGGGAACGAGCAGTACTTC,CASSLTSGNEQYF,-,TRBD2,TRBJ2-7,TRBV18
TGTGCCAGCAGTTTCAACAGACCCACTGAAGCTTTCTTT,CASSFNRPTEAFF,many,-,TRBJ1-1,TRBV12-3/TRBV12-4
TGTGCCAGCAGCCGATTAGCGGGTACCGGGGAGCTGTTTTTT,CASSRLAGTGELFF,few,TRBD2,TRBJ2-2,TRBV11-2
TGTGCCAGCAGCTTAGCTATGGGACTAGCTTCAGATACGCAGTATTTT,CASSLAMGLASDTQYF,-,TRBD2,TRBJ2-3,TRBV13
TGTGCCAGCAGGGGGACAGGACCCCTCCTTGAGCAGTACTTC,CASRGTGPLLEQYF,many,TRBD1,TRBJ2-7,TRBV6-2/TRBV6-3
TGCGCCAGCAGTGAGACCCTCGGGGAGACCCAGTACTTC,CASSETLGETQYF,few,-,TRBJ2-5,TRBV10-1
TGCGCCGGCTCGCCCAGCGGGGTGAACACCGGGGAGCTGTTTTTT,CAGSPSGVNTGELFF,-,TRBD2,TRBJ2-2,TRBV5-1
TGTGCCAGCAGTTACTTACCAGATACGCAGTATTTT,CASSYLPDTQYF,few,-,TRBJ2-3,TRBV12-3/TRBV12-4
TGTGCCAGCAGAGTGACAGGGACGGAGACCCAGTACTTC,CASRVTGTETQYF,-,TRBD1,TRBJ2-5,TRBV6-1
TGTGCCAGCAGACAGGGGGGAGGGTTTAACACTGAAGCTTTCTTT,CASRQGGGFNTEAFF,few,TRBD1,TRBJ1-1,TRBV9
TGTGCCAGCAGAAGAAACGTGAACACTGAAGCTTTCTTT,CASRRNVNTEAFF,many,-,TRBJ1-1,TRBV12-3/TRBV12-4
TGTGCCAGCAGGAAGGGCGGGGTGAATGAGCAGTTCTTC,CASRKGGVNEQFF,many,-,TRBJ2-1,TRBV2
TGTGCCATCAGTGAGTCGGGGTACGAGCAGTACTTC,CAISESGYEQYF,many,-,TRBJ2-7,TRBV10-3
TGCAGTACCCGAGGGGGGGTGCTAGGCTACACCTTC,CSTRGGVLGYTF,few,-,TRBJ1-2,TRBV20-1
TGTGCCAGCAGTTTGTTGGAGGGAATGGAAGCTTTCTTT,CASSLLEGMEAFF,many,-,TRBJ1-1,TRBV12-3/TRBV12-4
TGCAGTGCTAGAGGGGACAGGGCTCACAATGAGCAGTTCTTC,CSARGDRAHNEQFF,many,TRBD1,TRBJ2-1,TRBV20-1
TGCAGTGCTCAAACCTTGGGACTAGCGGGGGGGTACAATGAGCAGTTCTTC,CSAQTLGLAGGYNEQFF,few,TRBD2,TRBJ2-1,TRBV20-1
TGTGCCAGCAGCTCCCGGGGAGGGGCTAGCGGGAGGTTCTACAATGAGCAGTTCTTC,CASSSRGGASGRFYNEQFF,few,TRBD2,TRBJ2-1,TRBV11-1
TGCGCCAGCAGCTTGGGAAGATTCACAGATACGCAGTATTTT,CASSLGRFTDTQYF,many,-,TRBJ2-3,TRBV5-1
TGTGCCAGCAGCTTAAAGGGTGGCACTGAAGCTTTCTTT,CASSLKGGTEAFF,few,-,TRBJ1-1,TRBV7-9
TGTGCCACAACGTCTGGGGGCGTTCATACCGGGGAGCTGTTTTTT,CATTSGGVHTGELFF,few,-,TRBJ2-2,TRBV5-5
TGTGCCAGCAGCGTAGACAGCGCCACAGATACGCAGTATTTT,CASSVDSATDTQYF,few,-,TRBJ2-3,TRBV9
TGCAGTGCTAACCCTAGCGGCCCTTACGAGCAGTACTTC,CSANPSGPYEQYF,-,TRBD2,TRBJ2-7,TRBV20-1
TGTGCCAGCAGTGGATTCTTCTTC,CASSGFFF,few,-,TRBJ2-1,TRBV2
TGTGCCAGCAGTTTAACCCGATACAATGAGCAGTTCTTC,CASSLTRYNEQFF,-,-,TRBJ2-1,TRBV27
TGTGCCAGCAGCTTAGGGGTAGGGGGCAGTGTTCAGTACTTC,CASSLGVGGSVQYF,many,TRBD1,TRBJ2-5,TRBV7-2
TGCGCCAGCAGCTCACCCGAAGGGGGCCGCCACGAGCAGTACTTC,CASSSPEGGRHEQYF,many,TRBD1,TRBJ2-7,TRBV5-1
TGTGCCAGCAGCCACCAGGGGGCGGGGATATACGAGCAGTACTTC,CASSHQGAGIYEQYF,few,TRBD1,TRBJ2-7,TRBV6-1
TGTGCCAGCAGCTGGACAGGCGCGAGCTCCTACAATGAGCAGTTCTTC,CASSWTGASSYNEQFF,few,TRBD1,TRBJ2-1,TRBV7-6
TGTGCCAGCAGCACCGGGACCGCCGGCGGTGATACGCAGTATTTT,CASSTGTAGGDTQYF,-,-,TRBJ2-3,TRBV7-3
TGCGCCAGCAGCTTAGCAGGAGCGGGTAGATACGAGCAGTACTTC,CASSLAGAGRYEQYF,many,-,TRBJ2-7,TRBV4-3
TGTGCCAGCAGCAAACCCTGGGTCACTGAAGCTTTCTTT,CASSKPWVTEAFF,-,-,TRBJ1-1,TRBV6-1
TGTGCCAGCAGCCCCCTTTTGCCAAGCTCCTACAATGAGCAGTTCTTC,CASSPLLPSSYNEQFF,few,-,TRBJ2-1,TRBV3-1
TGCGCCAGCAGCTTGTCGCGGACTAGCACAGATACGCAGTATTTT,CASSLSRTSTDTQYF,many,-,TRBJ2-3,TRBV5-1
TGTGCCAGCAGCGTAACCGGAGAGACCCAGTACTTC,CASSVTGETQYF,few,-,TRBJ2-5,TRBV9
TGTGCCAGCAGCTTAGAAGTCGGGGTAGGTGAGCAGTTCTTC,CASSLEVGVGEQFF,-,-,TRBJ2-1,TRBV7-6
TGTGCCAGCAGCCAACTCATTGGACGGGGTGGTGGCTACACCTTC,CASSQLIGRGGGYTF,-,-,TRBJ1-2,TRBV3-1
TGCGCCAGCAGTTTACAGGGGGAGCGGGAGACCCAGTACTTC,CASSLQGERETQYF,-,TRBD1,TRBJ2-5,TRBV5-1
TGTGCCAGCACCCTGGACAGGGGGTCGAATGAGCAGTTCTTC,CASTLDRGSNEQFF,many,TRBD1,TRBJ2-1,TRBV4-2